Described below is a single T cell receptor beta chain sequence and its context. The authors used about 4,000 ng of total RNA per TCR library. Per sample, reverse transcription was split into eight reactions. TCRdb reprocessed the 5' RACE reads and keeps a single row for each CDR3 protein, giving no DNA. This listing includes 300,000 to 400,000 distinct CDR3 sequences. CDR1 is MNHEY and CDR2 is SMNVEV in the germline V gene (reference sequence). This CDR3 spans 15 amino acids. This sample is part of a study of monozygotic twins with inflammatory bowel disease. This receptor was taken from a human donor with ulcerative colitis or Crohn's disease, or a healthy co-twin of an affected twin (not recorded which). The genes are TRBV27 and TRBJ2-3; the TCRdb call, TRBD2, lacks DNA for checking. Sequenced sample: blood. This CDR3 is CASSVRSPPTDTQYF.